Listed below are T cell receptor beta chains from one sample, sequenced in a study of T cells after yellow fever vaccination. From the 5' RACE reads, TCRdb called clonotypes with MiXCR, one entry per CDR3 protein. Counted here are about 340,000 distinct CDR3 sequences, 3% to 4.5% occurring once; the ten biggest clones make up approximately 24%. The input for sequencing was PBMCs, taken 5 days after the yellow fever booster vaccination. The receptor set was obtained from a man aged 18-30 years who received the YFV17D yellow fever vaccine. Both conserved end residues are part of each CDR3. A D gene is named only where the DNA matches it firmly. Not every row has a clone size; where given, it reads once, few, many or a size class.

d_call clone_size j_call v_call cdr3_aa cdr3_nt
. . TRBJ1-2 TRBV5-1 CASSAGYDYGYTF TGCGCCAGCAGCGCGGGCTACGACTATGGCTACACCTTC
TRBD1 . TRBJ1-2 TRBV19 CASKQGNNGYTF TGTGCCAGTAAACAGGGGAACAATGGCTACACCTTC
TRBD1 many TRBJ2-3 TRBV20-1 CSAVTDRVHFF TGCAGTGCCGTTACCGACAGGGTCCATTTTTTT
. many TRBJ1-1 TRBV25-1 CASSEGSRNMNTEAFF TGTGCCAGCAGTGAAGGCTCGAGGAATATGAACACTGAAGCTTTCTTT
. few TRBJ1-1 TRBV20-1 CSASRAGDTEAFF TGCAGTGCTAGCCGGGCAGGGGATACTGAAGCTTTCTTT
. . TRBJ2-1 TRBV11-2 CASRRILGDNEQFF TGTGCCAGCAGAAGGATTCTGGGCGATAATGAGCAGTTCTTC
TRBD1 . TRBJ1-2 TRBV5-1 CASSVGATGGGYTF TGCGCCAGCAGCGTCGGTGCGACAGGGGGCGGCTACACCTTC
. many TRBJ1-5 TRBV7-9 CASSADGFSNQPQHF TGTGCCAGCAGCGCGGACGGATTTAGCAATCAGCCCCAGCATTTT
. . TRBJ2-7 TRBV20-1 CSAKAESSYEQYF TGCAGTGCTAAGGCGGAGAGCTCCTACGAGCAGTACTTC
TRBD1 few TRBJ1-6 TRBV4-3 CASSQWTGVFSSLHF TGCGCCAGCAGCCAATGGACAGGGGTGTTTTCGTCCCTCCACTTT
TRBD1 many TRBJ1-5 TRBV15 CATSRDRIRDRGIRNQPQHF TGTGCCACCAGCAGAGATCGGATTCGGGACAGGGGGATTCGCAATCAGCCCCAGCATTTT
. many TRBJ1-1 TRBV20-1 CSASMLGRDTEAFF TGCAGTGCCAGCATGTTGGGGCGGGACACTGAAGCTTTCTTT
. . TRBJ1-2 TRBV29-1 CSVGTPHEGIIYGYTF TGCAGCGTTGGGACGCCGCATGAGGGTATAATTTATGGCTACACCTTC
. . TRBJ2-5 TRBV4-2 CASSRGGMGETQYF TGTGCCAGCAGCCGGGGCGGGATGGGGGAGACCCAGTACTTC
. . TRBJ1-2 TRBV7-9 CASSSDRPNYGYTF TGTGCCAGCAGCTCGGACAGACCAAACTATGGCTACACCTTC
TRBD2 few TRBJ2-5 TRBV24-1 CATSDRRGVNQETQYF TGTGCCACCAGTGATCGGCGGGGGGTGAACCAAGAGACCCAGTACTTC
. many TRBJ2-1 TRBV9 CASAGTIYNEQFF TGTGCCAGCGCGGGAACCATTTACAATGAGCAGTTCTTC
. many TRBJ1-1 TRBV5-1 CASSLTPTGWTEAFF TGCGCCAGCAGCTTGACCCCTACAGGGTGGACTGAAGCTTTCTTT
TRBD1 few TRBJ2-2 TRBV20-1 CSARDRQGWTGELFF TGCAGTGCTAGAGATCGACAGGGGTGGACCGGGGAGCTGTTTTTT
. many TRBJ1-2 TRBV12-3/TRBV12-4 CASTITQGLGYTF TGTGCCAGCACCATTACACAGGGCCTGGGCTACACCTTC
TRBD2 many TRBJ2-3 TRBV4-1 CASSQDHSGGTPDVDTQYF TGCGCCAGCAGCCAAGATCATAGCGGGGGGACCCCGGACGTGGATACGCAGTATTTT
. few TRBJ1-2 TRBV7-8 CASSLAEGYGGYTF TGTGCCAGCAGCTTAGCCGAGGGGTATGGTGGCTACACCTTC
TRBD1 many TRBJ1-5 TRBV7-9 CASSETGLNQPQHF TGTGCCAGCAGCGAGACAGGGCTCAATCAGCCCCAGCATTTT
TRBD1 . TRBJ1-4 TRBV5-1 CASSVGTGNEKLFF TGCGCCAGCAGCGTGGGGACAGGAAATGAAAAACTGTTTTTT
TRBD2 . TRBJ2-5 TRBV5-1 CASRLAGFQETQYF TGCGCCAGCAGGTTAGCGGGGTTCCAAGAGACCCAGTACTTC
TRBD1 few TRBJ2-3 TRBV12-3/TRBV12-4 CASRMTGSADTQYF TGTGCCAGCAGAATGACAGGGTCGGCAGATACGCAGTATTTT
TRBD1 many TRBJ2-6 TRBV6-5 CASSYGTGGNGANVLTF TGTGCCAGCAGCTACGGGACAGGGGGGAACGGGGCCAACGTCCTGACTTTC
. . TRBJ1-5 TRBV19 CASSILGGRGQPQHF TGTGCCAGTAGTATATTGGGGGGAAGAGGACAGCCCCAGCATTTT
. many TRBJ2-5 TRBV5-1 CASSAQEETQYF TGCGCCAGCAGCGCCCAGGAAGAGACCCAGTACTTC
. few TRBJ2-3 TRBV5-1 CASRPAWGAGADTQYF TGCGCCAGCAGACCGGCTTGGGGGGCGGGCGCAGATACGCAGTATTTT
TRBD1 . TRBJ2-2 TRBV19 CASKDRGPGELFF TGTGCCAGTAAGGACAGGGGTCCCGGGGAGCTGTTTTTT
. . TRBJ2-3 TRBV5-1 CASSSDVLQYF TGCGCCAGCAGCTCGGACGTTTTGCAGTATTTT
. . TRBJ2-2 TRBV24-1 CATSDRGLPTGELFF TGTGCCACCAGTGACAGGGGCTTGCCGACCGGGGAGCTGTTTTTT
TRBD2 many TRBJ2-2 TRBV27 CASSPPRAGGLLGELFF TGTGCCAGCAGTCCGCCCAGAGCGGGGGGGCTGTTAGGGGAGCTGTTTTTT
. few TRBJ2-5 TRBV5-1 CASSGFSRLQETQYF TGCGCCAGCAGCGGCTTCAGCAGACTCCAAGAGACCCAGTACTTC
. many TRBJ2-5 TRBV5-1 CASSFQEGETQYF TGCGCCAGCAGCTTCCAGGAAGGGGAGACCCAGTACTTC
TRBD2 few TRBJ2-2 TRBV9 CASSVGQRGTGELFF TGTGCCAGCAGCGTCGGGCAGCGGGGTACCGGGGAGCTGTTTTTT
TRBD2 . TRBJ2-5 TRBV5-1 CASSSSGTKETQYF TGCGCCAGCAGCTCATCCGGGACTAAAGAGACCCAGTACTTC
. . TRBJ2-7 TRBV29-1 CSVILTLQAYEQYF TGCAGCGTAATCCTAACTCTTCAGGCCTACGAGCAGTACTTC
. few TRBJ2-1 TRBV7-8 CASSLARTRRYNEQFF TGTGCCAGCAGCTTAGCTAGGACTCGACGCTACAATGAGCAGTTCTTC
. many TRBJ2-7 TRBV7-2 CASSLGPPSSYEQYF TGTGCCAGCAGCTTAGGCCCCCCCAGCTCCTACGAGCAGTACTTC
TRBD1 . TRBJ2-5 TRBV6-2/TRBV6-3 CASRPPGQGAKKETQYF TGTGCCAGCAGACCCCCGGGACAGGGGGCAAAAAAAGAGACCCAGTACTTC
. . TRBJ1-1 TRBV4-3 CASSQDHVRDTEAFF TGCGCCAGCAGCCAAGATCATGTCAGGGACACTGAAGCTTTCTTT
. . TRBJ2-5 TRBV6-5 CASSPDRKETQYF TGTGCCAGCAGCCCGGACCGCAAAGAGACCCAGTACTTC
. few TRBJ1-5 TRBV15 CATSRDWGNQPQHF TGTGCCACCAGCAGAGATTGGGGGAATCAGCCCCAGCATTTT
. . TRBJ1-3 TRBV5-1 CASSLDKTSGNTIYF TGCGCCAGCAGCTTAGACAAGACCTCTGGAAACACCATATATTTT
TRBD2 . TRBJ2-1 TRBV20-1 CSALAGGLVYEQFF TGCAGTGCTTTAGCGGGGGGGCTCGTCTATGAGCAGTTCTTC
. many TRBJ2-1 TRBV7-3 CASSLRSGDEQFF TGTGCCAGCAGCTTAAGGTCAGGGGATGAGCAGTTCTTC